A selection of T cell receptor beta chains follows, all from one sample in a study of blood T cell repertoires in COVID-19. The data were produced by immunoSEQ multiplex PCR, yet TCRdb's version contains in-frame clones alone and is incomplete. The table records over 90,000 clones, about four fifths of them present only once. The sequenced material came from peripheral blood. These receptors were collected from a man older than 75 with COVID-19, enrolled during active disease. The CDR3 runs from the conserved cysteine through the conserved F or W. Fields, in order: J gene, clone size, V gene, D gene, CDR3 DNA, CDR3 protein. The D gene is left open where the match is weak. Some rows mark clone size as missing; the rest say once, few, many or name a class of expanded clone.

j_call: TRBJ1-2; clone_size: NA; v_call: TRBV7-9; d_call: TRBD1; cdr3_nt: TGTGCCAGCAGCTTAGCGGGGACAGATGGCTACACCTTC; cdr3_aa: CASSLAGTDGYTF
j_call: TRBJ1-1; clone_size: once; v_call: TRBV2; d_call: TRBD1; cdr3_nt: TGTGCCAGCAGAGCTGCAGGGACAGGGAACACTGAAGCTTTCTTT; cdr3_aa: CASRAAGTGNTEAFF
j_call: TRBJ2-1; clone_size: NA; v_call: TRBV6-6; d_call: NA; cdr3_nt: TGTGCCAGCACCCTATTAAGAGACAATGAGCAGTTCTTC; cdr3_aa: CASTLLRDNEQFF
j_call: TRBJ2-1; clone_size: few; v_call: TRBV6-2/TRBV6-3; d_call: TRBD2; cdr3_nt: TGTGCCAGCAGTTATAGCTCTGGACTAGCGGGGGGCTACAATGAGCAGTTCTTC; cdr3_aa: CASSYSSGLAGGYNEQFF
j_call: TRBJ1-1; clone_size: NA; v_call: TRBV30; d_call: NA; cdr3_nt: TGTGCCTGGAACTATGGGAACACTGAAGCTTTCTTT; cdr3_aa: CAWNYGNTEAFF
j_call: TRBJ1-2; clone_size: NA; v_call: TRBV5-6; d_call: NA; cdr3_nt: TGTGCCAGCGGCCTGGGGGGCGAAGACTATGGCTACACCTTC; cdr3_aa: CASGLGGEDYGYTF
j_call: TRBJ2-7; clone_size: NA; v_call: TRBV4-2; d_call: TRBD1; cdr3_nt: TGTGCCAGCAGCCAAGCCTTGCGGACAGGACACTACGAGCAGTACTTC; cdr3_aa: CASSQALRTGHYEQYF
j_call: TRBJ2-2; clone_size: NA; v_call: TRBV5-5; d_call: NA; cdr3_nt: TGTGCCAGCAGCTTAATAATAGCCGGGGAGCTGTTTTTT; cdr3_aa: CASSLIIAGELFF
j_call: TRBJ2-2; clone_size: NA; v_call: TRBV4-2; d_call: TRBD2; cdr3_nt: TGTGCCAGCACCTCCTCACGGCTAGCGGACACCGGGGAGCTGTTTTTT; cdr3_aa: CASTSSRLADTGELFF
j_call: TRBJ1-2; clone_size: NA; v_call: TRBV5-6; d_call: TRBD1; cdr3_nt: TGTGCCAGCAGCTTGGAAGGGGGCAGGGGCTATGGCTACACCTTC; cdr3_aa: CASSLEGGRGYGYTF
j_call: TRBJ1-1; clone_size: NA; v_call: TRBV18; d_call: TRBD1; cdr3_nt: TGTGCCAGCTCACCACCGAGACAGGGTACTGCTAACACTGAAGCTTTCTTT; cdr3_aa: CASSPPRQGTANTEAFF
j_call: TRBJ1-3; clone_size: NA; v_call: TRBV4-2; d_call: TRBD1; cdr3_nt: TGTGCCAGCAGCCAACCTTTGACAGGGAAAGGAAACACCATATATTTT; cdr3_aa: CASSQPLTGKGNTIYF
j_call: TRBJ2-6; clone_size: NA; v_call: TRBV28; d_call: NA; cdr3_nt: TGTGCCAGCAGTAGCACAGGGACCGGGGCCAACGTCCTGACTTTC; cdr3_aa: CASSSTGTGANVLTF
j_call: TRBJ1-2; clone_size: NA; v_call: TRBV13; d_call: NA; cdr3_nt: TGTGCCAGCAGCTTAGGGAGTAACAGGGTAGGAAGCTATGGCTACACCTTC; cdr3_aa: CASSLGSNRVGSYGYTF
j_call: TRBJ2-1; clone_size: NA; v_call: TRBV2; d_call: TRBD2; cdr3_nt: TGTGCCAGCAGTCGACTAGCGGGAGTTCCGAGCTCCTACAATGAGCAGTTCTTC; cdr3_aa: CASSRLAGVPSSYNEQFF
j_call: TRBJ1-5; clone_size: few; v_call: TRBV7-2; d_call: NA; cdr3_nt: TGTGCCAGCAGCTTAGGACAGGTCAATCAGCCCCAGCATTTT; cdr3_aa: CASSLGQVNQPQHF
j_call: TRBJ1-5; clone_size: NA; v_call: TRBV18; d_call: NA; cdr3_nt: TGTGCCAGCTCACCCTCCGGGACAAGCAATCAGCCCCAGCATTTT; cdr3_aa: CASSPSGTSNQPQHF
j_call: TRBJ1-2; clone_size: NA; v_call: TRBV6-4; d_call: NA; cdr3_nt: TGTGCCAGCAGTGAAGATCCGACACCTAACTATGGCTACACCTTC; cdr3_aa: CASSEDPTPNYGYTF
j_call: TRBJ1-1; clone_size: NA; v_call: TRBV10-2; d_call: NA; cdr3_nt: TGCGCCAGCAAAGGGGCTAACACTGAAGCTTTCTTT; cdr3_aa: CASKGANTEAFF
j_call: TRBJ1-4; clone_size: once; v_call: TRBV5-1; d_call: TRBD1; cdr3_nt: TGCGCCAGCAGCCAGACAGGGGTCACCTCTAATGAAAAACTGTTTTTT; cdr3_aa: CASSQTGVTSNEKLFF
j_call: TRBJ2-5; clone_size: NA; v_call: TRBV28; d_call: TRBD1; cdr3_nt: TGTGCCAGCAACCAGGGGGCCTCGCTTGAGACCCAGTACTTC; cdr3_aa: CASNQGASLETQYF
j_call: TRBJ1-6; clone_size: many; v_call: TRBV18; d_call: TRBD1; cdr3_nt: TGTGCCAGCTCACCTGAGACAGGGTCTAATTCACCCCTCCACTTT; cdr3_aa: CASSPETGSNSPLHF
j_call: TRBJ2-1; clone_size: once; v_call: TRBV4-3; d_call: NA; cdr3_nt: TGCGCCAGCAGCCAAGGGTTAGCCAATGGGCAGTTCTTC; cdr3_aa: CASSQGLANGQFF
j_call: TRBJ1-1; clone_size: few; v_call: TRBV4-3; d_call: NA; cdr3_nt: TGCGCCAGCAGCCAAGGACCGAGGAGCACTGAAGCTTTCTTT; cdr3_aa: CASSQGPRSTEAFF
j_call: TRBJ1-5; clone_size: NA; v_call: TRBV28; d_call: TRBD1; cdr3_nt: TGTGCCAGCAGCCGAACAGGGGCGAGCAATCAGCCCCAGCATTTT; cdr3_aa: CASSRTGASNQPQHF
j_call: TRBJ2-7; clone_size: NA; v_call: TRBV29-1; d_call: TRBD1; cdr3_nt: TGCAGCGTTGCCGGGACAGGAGCCTCCTACGAGCAGTACTTC; cdr3_aa: CSVAGTGASYEQYF
j_call: TRBJ1-2; clone_size: NA; v_call: TRBV30; d_call: TRBD1; cdr3_nt: TGTGCCTGGAGTCCGCCGGGACAGGGGGCGCCCGGCTACACCTTC; cdr3_aa: CAWSPPGQGAPGYTF
j_call: TRBJ1-4; clone_size: NA; v_call: TRBV6-2/TRBV6-3; d_call: NA; cdr3_nt: TGTGCCAGCAGTTCGACAGATACAACTAATGAAAAACTGTTTTTT; cdr3_aa: CASSSTDTTNEKLFF
j_call: TRBJ2-6; clone_size: NA; v_call: TRBV19; d_call: NA; cdr3_nt: TGTGCCAGTAGTATCAGCTCTGGGGCCAACGTCCTGACTTTC; cdr3_aa: CASSISSGANVLTF
j_call: TRBJ2-1; clone_size: NA; v_call: TRBV28; d_call: NA; cdr3_nt: TGTGCCAGCAGTCTAAACGGGAAACCATACAATGAGCAGTTCTTC; cdr3_aa: CASSLNGKPYNEQFF
j_call: TRBJ1-4; clone_size: NA; v_call: TRBV28; d_call: TRBD1; cdr3_nt: TGTGCCAGCAGTCTTCGACAGGGAGTCATTGAAAAACTGTTTTTT; cdr3_aa: CASSLRQGVIEKLFF
j_call: TRBJ1-3; clone_size: NA; v_call: TRBV3-1/TRBV3-2; d_call: NA; cdr3_nt: TGTGCCAGCAGCCTTACGGGCTCTGGAAACACCATATATTTT; cdr3_aa: CASSLTGSGNTIYF
j_call: TRBJ2-7; clone_size: NA; v_call: TRBV27; d_call: TRBD2; cdr3_nt: TGTGCCAGCAGTTTTAAGCGGGATTCCTACGAGCAGTACTTC; cdr3_aa: CASSFKRDSYEQYF
j_call: TRBJ2-7; clone_size: NA; v_call: TRBV28; d_call: TRBD1; cdr3_nt: TGTGCCAGCAGTTCCCCCACAGGGGCCTACGAGCAGTACTTC; cdr3_aa: CASSSPTGAYEQYF
j_call: TRBJ1-1; clone_size: NA; v_call: TRBV7-3; d_call: NA; cdr3_nt: TGTGCCAGCAGCTTCACTGCCGCGGGGACTGAAGCTTTCTTT; cdr3_aa: CASSFTAAGTEAFF
j_call: TRBJ2-3; clone_size: NA; v_call: TRBV7-9; d_call: TRBD1; cdr3_nt: TGTGCCAGCAGCTTCGGACAGGGGGATGGCGATACGCAGTATTTT; cdr3_aa: CASSFGQGDGDTQYF
j_call: TRBJ1-3; clone_size: few; v_call: TRBV7-6; d_call: TRBD1; cdr3_nt: TGTGCCAGCAGCTCAGACAGGGGTTCGGGAAACACCATATATTTT; cdr3_aa: CASSSDRGSGNTIYF
j_call: TRBJ2-5; clone_size: once; v_call: TRBV28; d_call: NA; cdr3_nt: TGTGCCAGCCAGACCCCGGGAGAAGAGACCCAGTACTTC; cdr3_aa: CASQTPGEETQYF
j_call: TRBJ1-2; clone_size: NA; v_call: TRBV5-1; d_call: TRBD1; cdr3_nt: TGCGCCAGCAGCTCCGACAGGGGTCCCTTGCGTGGCTACACCTTC; cdr3_aa: CASSSDRGPLRGYTF
j_call: TRBJ2-7; clone_size: few; v_call: TRBV3-1/TRBV3-2; d_call: TRBD1; cdr3_nt: TGTGCCAGCAGCCTCCGACCGGGACAGGGGGCGAAGCAGTACTTC; cdr3_aa: CASSLRPGQGAKQYF